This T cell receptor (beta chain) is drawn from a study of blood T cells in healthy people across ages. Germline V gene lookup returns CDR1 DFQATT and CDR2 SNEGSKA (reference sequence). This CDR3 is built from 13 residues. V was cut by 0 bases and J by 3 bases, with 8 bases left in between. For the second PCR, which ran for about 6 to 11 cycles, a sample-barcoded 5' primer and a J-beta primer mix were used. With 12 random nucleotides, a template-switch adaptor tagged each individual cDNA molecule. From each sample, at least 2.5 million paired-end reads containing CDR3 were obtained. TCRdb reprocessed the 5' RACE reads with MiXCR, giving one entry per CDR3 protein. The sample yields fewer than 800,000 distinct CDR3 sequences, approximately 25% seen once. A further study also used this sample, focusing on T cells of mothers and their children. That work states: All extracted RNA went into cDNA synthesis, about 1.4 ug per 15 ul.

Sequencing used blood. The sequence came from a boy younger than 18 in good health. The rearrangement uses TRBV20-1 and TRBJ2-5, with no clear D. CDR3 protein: CSARDNREETQYF. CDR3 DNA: TGCAGTGCTAGAGATAACAGAGAAGAGACCCAGTACTTC.